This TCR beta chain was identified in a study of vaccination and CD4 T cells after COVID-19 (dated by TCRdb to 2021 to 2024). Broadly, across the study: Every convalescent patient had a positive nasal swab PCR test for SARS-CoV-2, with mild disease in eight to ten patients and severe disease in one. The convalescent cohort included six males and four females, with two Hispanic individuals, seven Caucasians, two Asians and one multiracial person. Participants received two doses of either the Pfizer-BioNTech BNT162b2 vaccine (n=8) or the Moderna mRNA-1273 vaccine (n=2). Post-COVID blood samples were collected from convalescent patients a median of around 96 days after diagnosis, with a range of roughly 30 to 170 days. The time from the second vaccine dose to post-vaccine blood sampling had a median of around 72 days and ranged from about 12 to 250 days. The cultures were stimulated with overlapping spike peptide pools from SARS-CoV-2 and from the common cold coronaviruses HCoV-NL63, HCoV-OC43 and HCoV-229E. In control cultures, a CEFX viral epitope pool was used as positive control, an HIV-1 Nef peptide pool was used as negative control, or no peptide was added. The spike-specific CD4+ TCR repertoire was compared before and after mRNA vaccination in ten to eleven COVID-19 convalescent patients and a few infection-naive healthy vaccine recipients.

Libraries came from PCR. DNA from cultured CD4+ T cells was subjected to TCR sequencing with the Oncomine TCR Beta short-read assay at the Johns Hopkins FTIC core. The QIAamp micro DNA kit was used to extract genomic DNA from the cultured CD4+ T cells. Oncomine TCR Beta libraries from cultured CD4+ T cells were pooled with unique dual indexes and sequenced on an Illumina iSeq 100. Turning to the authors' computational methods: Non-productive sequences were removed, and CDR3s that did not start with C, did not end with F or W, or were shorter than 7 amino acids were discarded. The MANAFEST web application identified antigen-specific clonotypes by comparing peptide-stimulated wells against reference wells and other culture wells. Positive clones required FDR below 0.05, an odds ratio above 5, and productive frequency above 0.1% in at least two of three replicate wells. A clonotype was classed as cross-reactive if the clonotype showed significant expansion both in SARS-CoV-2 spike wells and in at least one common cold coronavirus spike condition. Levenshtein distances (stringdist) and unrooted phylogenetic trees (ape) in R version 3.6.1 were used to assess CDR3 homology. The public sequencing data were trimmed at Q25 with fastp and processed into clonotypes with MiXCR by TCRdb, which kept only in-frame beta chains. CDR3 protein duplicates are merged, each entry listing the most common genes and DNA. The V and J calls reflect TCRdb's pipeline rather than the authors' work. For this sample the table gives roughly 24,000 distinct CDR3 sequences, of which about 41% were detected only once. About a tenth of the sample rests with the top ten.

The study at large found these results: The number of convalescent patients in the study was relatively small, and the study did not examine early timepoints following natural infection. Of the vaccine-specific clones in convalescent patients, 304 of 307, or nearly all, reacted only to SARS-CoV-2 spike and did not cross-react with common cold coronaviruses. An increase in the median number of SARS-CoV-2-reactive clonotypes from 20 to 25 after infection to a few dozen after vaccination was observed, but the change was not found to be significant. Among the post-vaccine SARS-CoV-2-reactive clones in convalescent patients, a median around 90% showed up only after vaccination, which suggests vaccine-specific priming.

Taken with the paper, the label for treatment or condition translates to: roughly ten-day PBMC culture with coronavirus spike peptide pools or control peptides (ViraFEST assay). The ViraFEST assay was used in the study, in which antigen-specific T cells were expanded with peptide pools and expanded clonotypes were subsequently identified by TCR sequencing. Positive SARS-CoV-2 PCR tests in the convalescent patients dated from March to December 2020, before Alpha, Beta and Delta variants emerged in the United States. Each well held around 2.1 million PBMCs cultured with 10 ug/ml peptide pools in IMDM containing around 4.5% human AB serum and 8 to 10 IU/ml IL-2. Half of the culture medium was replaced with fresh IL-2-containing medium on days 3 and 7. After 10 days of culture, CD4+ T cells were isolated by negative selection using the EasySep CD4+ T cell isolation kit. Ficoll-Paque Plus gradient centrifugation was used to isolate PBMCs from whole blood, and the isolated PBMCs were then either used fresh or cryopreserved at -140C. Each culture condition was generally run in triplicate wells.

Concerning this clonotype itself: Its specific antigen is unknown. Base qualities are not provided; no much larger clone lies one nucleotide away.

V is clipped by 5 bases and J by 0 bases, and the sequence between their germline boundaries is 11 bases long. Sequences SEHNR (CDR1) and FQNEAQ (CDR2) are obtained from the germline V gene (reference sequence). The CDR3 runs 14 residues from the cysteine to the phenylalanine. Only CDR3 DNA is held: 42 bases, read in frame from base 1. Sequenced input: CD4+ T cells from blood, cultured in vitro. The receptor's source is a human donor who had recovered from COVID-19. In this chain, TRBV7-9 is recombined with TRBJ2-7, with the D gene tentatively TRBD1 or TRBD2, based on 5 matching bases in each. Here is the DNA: TGTGCCAGCAGCGCCCGGGACGGCTCCTACGAGCAGTACTTC. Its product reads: CASSARDGSYEQYF.